Given below is one T cell receptor beta chain in context. Germline V lookup: CDR1 LNHNV, CDR2 YYDKDF (reference sequence). With 1 base removed from V and 0 bases from J, the gap between germline ends came to 9 bases. The CDR3 contains 15 residues. This sample was taken from a study of T cells in Graves' hyperthyroidism and ophthalmopathy. RNA transcripts yielded amplified TCR beta CDR3 regions. An initial round of RT-PCR targeting the TCR CDR3 relied on the HTBI primer set. TCRdb redid the calling of the multiplex PCR reads with MiXCR, one entry per CDR3 protein. The sample records almost 500,000 distinct CDR3 sequences, 22% being singletons.

The chain has TRBV15 and TRBJ1-1; D unclear. Source material: blood. The receptor was isolated from a woman between 65 and 79 years old with Graves' ophthalmopathy. The CDR3 protein is CATSRGSLVNTEAFF. The CDR3 nucleotides read TGTGCCACCAGCAGAGGCTCCCTGGTGAACACTGAAGCTTTCTTT.